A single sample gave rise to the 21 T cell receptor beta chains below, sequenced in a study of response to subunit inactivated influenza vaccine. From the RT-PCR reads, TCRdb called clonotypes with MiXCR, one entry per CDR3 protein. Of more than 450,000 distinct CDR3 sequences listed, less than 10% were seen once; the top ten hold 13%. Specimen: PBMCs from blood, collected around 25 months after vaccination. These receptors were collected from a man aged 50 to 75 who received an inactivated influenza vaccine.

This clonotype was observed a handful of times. CDR3 protein: CASSYTANTEAFF. Here the CDR3 DNA reads TGTGCCAGCAGTTATACAGCTAACACTGAAGCTTTCTTT. J is TRBJ1-1 and V is TRBV6-5; D gene uncertain. Germline lookup yields CDR1 MNHEY and CDR2 SVGAGI. Trimming took 3 bases from V and 2 from J, leaving 7 bases between them. The CDR3 totals 13 residues.

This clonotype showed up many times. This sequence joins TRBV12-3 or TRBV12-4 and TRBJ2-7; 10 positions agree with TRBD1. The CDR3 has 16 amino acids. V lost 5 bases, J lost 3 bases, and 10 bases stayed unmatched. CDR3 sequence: CASSPRPGQGFYEQYF. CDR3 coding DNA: TGTGCCAGCAGTCCCAGACCGGGACAGGGGTTCTACGAGCAGTACTTC.

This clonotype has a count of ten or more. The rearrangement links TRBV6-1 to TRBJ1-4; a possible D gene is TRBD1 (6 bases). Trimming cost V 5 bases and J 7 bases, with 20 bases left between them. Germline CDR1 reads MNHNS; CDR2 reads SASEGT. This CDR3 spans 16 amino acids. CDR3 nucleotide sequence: TGTGCCAGCAGTAAACTACCGGGACACGGAAGTGAAAAACTGTTTTTT. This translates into CASSKLPGHGSEKLFF.

The CDR3 nucleotides are TGTGCCAGCATGGAGCGATCGAACACCGGGGAGCTGTTTTTT. Translating gives CASMERSNTGELFF. This sequence joins TRBV2 and TRBJ2-2; D is unresolved. The CDR3 is 14 amino acids. CDR1 and CDR2 from the germline V gene are SNHLY and FYNNEI. V was shortened by 7 bases and J by 0 bases, with 9 bases between the two germline ends.

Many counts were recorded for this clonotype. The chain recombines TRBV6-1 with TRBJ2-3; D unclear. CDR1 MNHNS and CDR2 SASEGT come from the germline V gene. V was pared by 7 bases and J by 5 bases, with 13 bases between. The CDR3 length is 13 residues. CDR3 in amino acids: CASNTVRGDTQYF. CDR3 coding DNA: TGTGCCAGCAATACAGTCAGAGGAGATACGCAGTATTTT.

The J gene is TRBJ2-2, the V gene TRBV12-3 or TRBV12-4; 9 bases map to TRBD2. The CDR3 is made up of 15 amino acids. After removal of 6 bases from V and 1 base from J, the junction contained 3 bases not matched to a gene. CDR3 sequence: CASSQREENTGELFF. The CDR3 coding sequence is TGTGCCAGCAGCCAGCGGGAGGAGAACACCGGGGAGCTGTTTTTT.

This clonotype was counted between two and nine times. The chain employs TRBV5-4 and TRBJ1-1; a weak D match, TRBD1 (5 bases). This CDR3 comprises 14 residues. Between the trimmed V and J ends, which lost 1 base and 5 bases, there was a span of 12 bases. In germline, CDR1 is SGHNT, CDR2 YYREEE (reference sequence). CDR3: CASSLKRGRTEAFF. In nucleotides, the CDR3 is TGTGCCAGCAGCTTGAAGAGGGGTCGGACTGAAGCTTTCTTT.

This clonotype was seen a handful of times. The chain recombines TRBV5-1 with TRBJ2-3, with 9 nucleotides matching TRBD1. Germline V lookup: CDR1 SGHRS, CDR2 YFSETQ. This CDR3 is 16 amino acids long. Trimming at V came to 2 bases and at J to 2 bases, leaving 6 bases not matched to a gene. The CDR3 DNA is TGCGCCAGCAGCTTTCGAGGGACAGGGATCACAGATACGCAGTATTTT. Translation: CASSFRGTGITDTQYF.

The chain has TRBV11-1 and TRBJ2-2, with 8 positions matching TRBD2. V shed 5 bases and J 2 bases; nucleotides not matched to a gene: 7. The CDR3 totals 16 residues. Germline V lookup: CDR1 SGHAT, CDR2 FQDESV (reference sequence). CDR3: CASSGLSGANTGELFF. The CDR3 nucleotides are TGTGCCAGCAGCGGTCTTAGCGGGGCAAACACCGGGGAGCTGTTTTTT.

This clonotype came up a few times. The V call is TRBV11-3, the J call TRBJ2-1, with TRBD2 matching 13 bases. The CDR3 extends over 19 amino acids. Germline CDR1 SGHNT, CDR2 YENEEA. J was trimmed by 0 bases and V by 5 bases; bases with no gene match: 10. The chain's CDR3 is CASSPTGLAGSSSYNEQFF. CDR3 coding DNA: TGTGCCAGCAGCCCCACGGGACTAGCGGGATCCAGCTCCTACAATGAGCAGTTCTTC.

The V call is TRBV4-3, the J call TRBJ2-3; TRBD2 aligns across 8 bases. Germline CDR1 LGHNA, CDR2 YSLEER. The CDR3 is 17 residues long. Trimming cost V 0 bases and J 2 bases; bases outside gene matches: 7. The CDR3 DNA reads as TGCGCCAGCAGCCAAGATTTTGCGGGGGGCGTCACAGATACGCAGTATTTT. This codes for CASSQDFAGGVTDTQYF.

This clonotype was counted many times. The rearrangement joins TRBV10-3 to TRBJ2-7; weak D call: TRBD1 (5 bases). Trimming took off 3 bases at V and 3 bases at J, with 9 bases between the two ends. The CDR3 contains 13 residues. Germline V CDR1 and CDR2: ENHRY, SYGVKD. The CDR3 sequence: CAISDRQNYEQYF. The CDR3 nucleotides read TGTGCCATCAGTGATAGACAGAACTACGAGCAGTACTTC.

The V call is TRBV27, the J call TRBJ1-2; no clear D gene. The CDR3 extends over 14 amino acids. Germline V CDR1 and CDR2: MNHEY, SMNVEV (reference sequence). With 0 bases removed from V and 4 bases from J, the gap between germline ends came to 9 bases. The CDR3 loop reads CASSLSSSLYGYTF. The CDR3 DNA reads TGTGCCAGCAGTTTATCGAGCAGCCTCTATGGCTACACCTTC.

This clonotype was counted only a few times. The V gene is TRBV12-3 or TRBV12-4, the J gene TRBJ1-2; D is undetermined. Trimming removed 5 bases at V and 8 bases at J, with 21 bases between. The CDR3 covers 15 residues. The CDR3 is CASSTGGTSSYGYTF. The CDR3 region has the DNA TGTGCCAGCAGTACCGGTGGCACAAGCAGCTACGGCTACACCTTC.

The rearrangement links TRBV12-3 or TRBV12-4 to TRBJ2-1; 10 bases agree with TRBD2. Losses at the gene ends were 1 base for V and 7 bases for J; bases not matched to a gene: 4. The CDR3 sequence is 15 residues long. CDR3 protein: CASSLGPSGGNEQFF. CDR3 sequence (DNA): TGTGCCAGCAGTTTAGGGCCTAGCGGGGGAAATGAGCAGTTCTTC.

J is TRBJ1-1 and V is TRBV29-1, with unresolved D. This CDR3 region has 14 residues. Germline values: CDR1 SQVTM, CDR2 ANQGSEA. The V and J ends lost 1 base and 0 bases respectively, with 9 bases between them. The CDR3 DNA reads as TGCAGCGTTGAAGGGGTACTTATGAACACTGAAGCTTTCTTT. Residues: CSVEGVLMNTEAFF.

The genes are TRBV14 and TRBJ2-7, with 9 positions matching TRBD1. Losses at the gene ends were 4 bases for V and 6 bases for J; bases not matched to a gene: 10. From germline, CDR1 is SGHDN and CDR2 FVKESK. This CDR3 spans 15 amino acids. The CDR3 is CASSPSGTGRFEQYF. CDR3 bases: TGTGCCAGCAGCCCCAGCGGGACAGGGAGGTTCGAGCAGTACTTC.

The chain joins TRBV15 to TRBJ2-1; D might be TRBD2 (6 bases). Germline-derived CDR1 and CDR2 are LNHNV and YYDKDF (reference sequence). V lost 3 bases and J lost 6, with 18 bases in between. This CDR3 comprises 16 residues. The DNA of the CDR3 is TGTGCCACCAGCAGGAGACTAGGGGTATTATCCAATGAGCAGTTCTTC. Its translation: CATSRRLGVLSNEQFF.

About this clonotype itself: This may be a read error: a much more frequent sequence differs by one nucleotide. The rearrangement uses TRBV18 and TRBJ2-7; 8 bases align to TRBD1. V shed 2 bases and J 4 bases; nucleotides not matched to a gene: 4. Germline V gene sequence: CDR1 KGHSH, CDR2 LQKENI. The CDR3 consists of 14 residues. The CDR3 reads CASSPKQGEYEQYF. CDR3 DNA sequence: TGTGCCAGCTCACCAAAACAGGGGGAATACGAGCAGTACTTC. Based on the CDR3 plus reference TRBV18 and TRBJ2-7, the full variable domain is NAGVMQNPRHLVRRRGQEARLRCSPMKGHSHVYWYRQLPEEGLKFMVYLQKENIIDESGMPKERFSAEFPKEGPSILRIQQVVRGDSAAYFCASSPKQGEYEQYFGPGTRLTVT.

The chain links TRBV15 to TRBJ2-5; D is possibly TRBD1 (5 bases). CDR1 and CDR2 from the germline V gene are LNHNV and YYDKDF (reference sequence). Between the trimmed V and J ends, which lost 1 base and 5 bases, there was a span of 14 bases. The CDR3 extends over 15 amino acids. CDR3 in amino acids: CATSRGQGLLETQYF. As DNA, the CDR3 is TGTGCCACCAGCAGAGGCCAGGGCCTCCTCGAGACCCAGTACTTC. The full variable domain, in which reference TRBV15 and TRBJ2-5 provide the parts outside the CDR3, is DAMVIQNPRYQVTQFGKPVTLSCSQTLNHNVMYWYQQKSSQAPKLLFHYYDKDFNNEADTPDNFQSRRPNTSFCFLDIRSPGLGDTAMYLCATSRGQGLLETQYFGPGTRLLVL.

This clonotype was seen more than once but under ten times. CDR3 sequence: CASSAATVNSEQYF. In DNA, the CDR3 is TGTGCCAGCAGCGCGGCGACAGTCAACTCCGAGCAGTACTTC. This chain links TRBV9 with TRBJ2-7, with D perhaps matching TRBD1 (5 bases). Germline V gene sequence: CDR1 SGDLS, CDR2 YYNGEE. The CDR3 totals 14 residues. V shed 3 bases and J shed 6 bases, with 16 bases lying between them.